The 24 T cell receptor beta chains below come from one sample, sequenced in a study of blood T cells in healthy people across ages. A second PCR of roughly 7 to 11 cycles used a sample-barcoded 5' primer and a J-beta primer mix. TCRdb recomputed calls from the 5' RACE reads with MiXCR, one row per CDR3 protein. The data show some 700,000 distinct CDR3 sequences, approximately 22% seen once. Sequenced material: blood. These receptors all come from a man between 65 and 85 years old in good health.

This chain links TRBV21-1 with TRBJ2-5; the table's D call, TRBD1, has no DNA check behind it. TRBV21-1 is labeled a pseudogene. CDR3 length equals 12 residues. This CDR3 reads CASSTGQGVRFF. In DNA form, the CDR3 reads TGTGCCAGCAGCACGGGACAGGGGGTTCGGTTCTTC.

The chain links TRBV7-8 to TRBJ2-3, with 8 nucleotides matching TRBD1. CDR1 is SGHVS, CDR2 FQNEAQ, per germline. V was pared by 0 bases and J by 4 bases, with 9 bases of the junction left unmatched. The CDR3 contains 17 residues. The CDR3 bases are TGTGCCAGCAGCTTAGCCCCGGGACCCAGGGGGCCAGATACGCAGTATTTT. This gives the protein CASSLAPGPRGPDTQYF.

The V and J genes are TRBV20-1 and TRBJ2-7, with D possibly being TRBD2 (6 bases). Trimming removed 5 bases from V and 3 bases from J, with 14 bases in between. The CDR3 is 13 residues long. The germline gives CDR1 DFQATT, CDR2 SNEGSKA (reference sequence). This chain's CDR3 is CSAVTGGDYEQYF. Here the CDR3 DNA reads TGCAGTGCTGTGACTGGCGGGGACTACGAGCAGTACTTC.

The rearrangement uses TRBV12-3 or TRBV12-4 and TRBJ1-2, with TRBD1 identical over 9 bases. Germline trimming cut 5 bases from V and 2 bases from J; bases unmatched to any gene: 3. This CDR3 spans 14 amino acids. For the CDR3, the DNA is TGTGCCAGCAGTAAGGGACAGGGCAACTATGGCTACACCTTC. The encoded protein is CASSKGQGNYGYTF.

The sample holds a few counts of this clonotype. The rearrangement links TRBV14 to TRBJ2-2, with 9 bases that match TRBD2. The length of the CDR3 is 15 residues. V lost 7 bases, J lost 6 bases, and 9 bases stayed unmatched. Germline loops: CDR1 SGHDN, CDR2 FVKESK. CDR3 in DNA: TGTGCCAGCACGGGGCTAGCGGGGTCCGCCGGGGAGCTGTTTTTT. It encodes CASTGLAGSAGELFF.

The chain couples TRBV20-1 to TRBJ1-2; 8 positions agree with TRBD1. CDR1 DFQATT and CDR2 SNEGSKA come from the germline V gene (reference sequence). The CDR3 extends over 15 amino acids. V shed 5 bases, J shed 4 bases, and the junction held 12 bases outside the gene matches. The CDR3 loop reads CSASGTGVLPYGYTF. The CDR3 nucleotides are TGCAGTGCTTCCGGGACAGGAGTTCTCCCCTATGGCTACACCTTC.

This clonotype was counted between two and nine times. The rearrangement uses TRBV6-6 and TRBJ1-4; no clear D. Trimming took off 2 bases at V and 16 bases at J, with 17 bases between the two ends. Germline V lookup: CDR1 MNHNY, CDR2 SVGAGI (reference sequence). The CDR3 has 13 residues. CDR3 DNA sequence: TGTGCCAGCAGTTACCCGCCGTCTGGGCCTGAGTTTTTT. Translating it yields CASSYPPSGPEFF.

The V call is TRBV18, the J call TRBJ2-5; D ambiguous. Germline V lookup: CDR1 KGHSH, CDR2 LQKENI. CDR3 size: 15 residues. Trimming cost V 2 bases and J 2 bases, with 12 bases left between them. CDR3 sequence: CASSPTRTPQETQYF. CDR3 nucleotides: TGTGCCAGCTCACCAACCAGAACCCCTCAAGAGACCCAGTACTTC.

The genes are TRBV29-1 and TRBJ2-5; D might be TRBD1 (5 bases). The V gene's germline CDR1 is SQVTM and CDR2 ANQGSEA. Trimming stripped 5 bases from V and 4 bases from J, with 11 bases between. CDR3 length equals 12 residues. CDR3 coding DNA: TGCAGCGTTACCAGGGTGGGAGAGACCCAGTACTTC. As protein: CSVTRVGETQYF.

This clonotype was seen only a few times. The chain links TRBV5-8 to TRBJ2-1; unclear D gene. Between the trimmed V and J ends, which lost 5 bases and 1 base, there was a span of 13 bases. Germline V gives CDR1 SGHTS, CDR2 YDEGEE. CDR3 length equals 15 residues. CDR3 coding DNA: TGTGCCAGCAGTTACATCTCCCCTTCCTACAATGAGCAGTTCTTC. As protein: CASSYISPSYNEQFF. Variable domain in full (rest from reference TRBV5-8 and TRBJ2-1): EAGVTQSPTHLIKTRGQQATLRCSPISGHTSVYWYQQALGLGLQFLLWYDEGEERNRGNFPPRFSGRQFPNYSSELNVNALELEDSALYLCASSYISPSYNEQFFGPGTRLTVL.

This clonotype was found a few times. The V gene is TRBV15, the J gene TRBJ2-3, with 7 bases fitting TRBD2. After removal of 0 bases from V and 6 bases from J, the junction contained 9 bases not matched to a gene. CDR3 length equals 16 residues. Germline V gene lookup returns CDR1 LNHNV and CDR2 YYDKDF (reference sequence). The chain's CDR3 is CATSRDRGGVSDTQYF. In DNA, the CDR3 is TGTGCCACCAGCAGAGATCGGGGAGGGGTCTCCGATACGCAGTATTTT.

Of note for this clonotype: The germline gene is not matched at one end of the junction; a read error may be the cause. The J gene is TRBJ2-7, the V gene TRBV28; 9 nucleotides match TRBD1. The germline V gene has CDR1 MDHEN and CDR2 SYDVKM. The CDR3 loop spans 15 amino acids. The CDR3 bases are TGTGCCAGCAGTTTGAGGACAGGGGCCTACTACGAGCAGCACTTC. It codes for CASSLRTGAYYEQHF.

This clonotype was detected only a few times. This chain links TRBV7-9 with TRBJ2-3; no clear D. CDR1 and CDR2 (germline): SEHNR, FQNEAQ (reference sequence). The CDR3 is 12 residues long. Deletions cut 6 bases from V and 4 bases from J, with 8 bases between. The CDR3 region is CASRQLADTQYF. The CDR3 DNA reads TGTGCCAGCAGGCAGCTAGCAGATACGCAGTATTTT.

This clonotype was detected a few times. This sequence joins TRBV12-3 or TRBV12-4 and TRBJ1-4; D possibly corresponds to TRBD1 (5 bases). V dropped 6 bases and J dropped 7 bases, with 18 bases sitting between them. The CDR3 is 15 amino acids. Written as DNA, the CDR3 is TGTGCCAGCAGGACCTATGGGGGTTTAAGTGAAAAACTGTTTTTT. Translation gives CASRTYGGLSEKLFF.

V and J are TRBV5-1 and TRBJ1-1, with 7 positions matching TRBD1. V trimming: 4 bases; J trimming: 2 bases; junction bases outside the gene matches: 8. Per germline, CDR1 SGHRS and CDR2 YFSETQ. CDR3 size: 15 residues. CDR3 bases: TGCGCCAGCAGCCCGTACGGACAGGAAAACACTGAAGCTTTCTTT. This gives the protein CASSPYGQENTEAFF.

The genes are TRBV30 and TRBJ2-5; D remains ambiguous. The J call is doubtful: the DNA matches TRBJ2-7 better. This CDR3 spans 11 amino acids. Germline-derived CDR1 and CDR2 are GTSNPN and SVGIG (reference sequence). The CDR3 DNA sequence: TGTGCCTGGAGTGTAGGGTACGAGCAGTACGTC. Protein: CAWSVGYEQYV.

The chain recombines TRBV5-1 with TRBJ1-3; D is possibly TRBD1 (5 bases). Germline-derived CDR1 and CDR2 are SGHRS and YFSETQ. This CDR3 is 14 amino acids long. V was shortened by 0 bases and J by 7 bases, with 11 bases between the two germline ends. The CDR3 region is CASSLGQMGNTIYF. In DNA, the CDR3 is TGCGCCAGCAGCTTGGGACAGATGGGGAACACCATATATTTT.

The DNA of the CDR3 is TGCAGCGTGTCCCCTGTTTCGAACACTGAAGCTTTCTTT. The encoded protein is CSVSPVSNTEAFF. The genes are TRBV29-1 and TRBJ1-1; no definite D call. CDR3 length equals 13 residues. V was pared by 6 bases and J by 1 base, with 12 bases between. Germline assignment: CDR1 SQVTM and CDR2 ANQGSEA.

Only a few counts were recorded for this clonotype. In DNA form, the CDR3 reads TGTGCCAGCACCAAGGACGGACTCAATCAGCCCCAGCATTTT. Amino acids: CASTKDGLNQPQHF. V gene TRBV12-3 or TRBV12-4 combines with J gene TRBJ1-5, with D hard to call. The CDR3 has 14 residues. V was clipped by 7 bases and J by 3 bases, with 13 bases between them.

The chain combines TRBV9 with TRBJ1-6, with 7 bases that match TRBD1. V lost 6 bases, J lost 6 bases, and 6 bases stayed unmatched. Germline V gives CDR1 SGDLS, CDR2 YYNGEE. The CDR3 length is 14 residues. The CDR3: CASKAGTANSPLHF. CDR3 nucleotides: TGTGCCAGCAAGGCCGGGACAGCTAATTCACCCCTCCACTTT.

The V call is TRBV10-3, the J call TRBJ2-3; 9 nucleotides align to TRBD2. The CDR3 totals 17 residues. Germline CDR1 reads ENHRY; CDR2 reads SYGVKD. Losses at the gene ends were 10 bases for V and 5 bases for J; bases not matched to a gene: 19. CDR3 loop: CATALMVSGSFGDTQYF. CDR3 DNA: TGTGCCACAGCCCTCATGGTTAGCGGGAGTTTCGGAGATACGCAGTATTTT.

The chain recombines TRBV20-1 with TRBJ1-1, with D hard to call. V lost 3 bases to trimming and J lost 0 bases, with 17 bases between them. The V gene's germline CDR1 is DFQATT and CDR2 SNEGSKA (reference sequence). The CDR3 is 16 residues long. The CDR3 DNA sequence: TGCAGTGCTAGCGGAGAACTTGGGTTCATGAACACTGAAGCTTTCTTT. Its protein is CSASGELGFMNTEAFF.

The chain carries TRBV18 and TRBJ1-4; the match to TRBD1 covers 10 bases. CDR1 is KGHSH and CDR2 is LQKENI in the germline V gene. The ends lost 3 bases at V and 5 bases at J; junction bases unmatched: 6. The CDR3 is 16 residues long. The CDR3 protein is CASSPGQGVQNEKLFF. For the CDR3, the DNA is TGTGCCAGCTCACCCGGACAGGGGGTCCAAAATGAAAAACTGTTTTTT.

This clonotype was detected a few times. V gene TRBV7-3 combines with J gene TRBJ2-3; no clear D gene. Germline CDR1 SGHTA, CDR2 FQGTGA. The CDR3 is made up of 15 amino acids. V lost 0 bases, J lost 6 bases, and 13 bases lay in between. The CDR3 nucleotides are TGTGCCAGCAGCTTAACAAGTGCAAATGGGGATACGCAGTATTTT. The encoded protein is CASSLTSANGDTQYF.